The clone carrying this T cell receptor beta chain was recorded many times. The CDR3 is 14 residues long. Germline lookup yields CDR1 SGHAT and CDR2 FQNNGV. V lost 5 bases and J lost 4, with 12 bases in between. This specimen comes from a study of T cell repertoires in cytomegalovirus infection. Each CDR3 protein is one row after TCRdb ran MiXCR on the reads. In the table there are 400,000 or so distinct CDR3 sequences, approximately 31% of which are singletons. The sequence was collected from a human donor in good health (CMV status not recorded). Some clones in this sample may be carry-over from other donors' samples. The genes are TRBV11-2 and TRBJ2-1, with D unclear. The sequencing sample was made of PBMCs. The chain's CDR3 is CASSPSSSYNEQFF. The CDR3 region has the DNA TGTGCCAGCAGCCCATCCTCGTCTTACAATGAGCAGTTCTTC.